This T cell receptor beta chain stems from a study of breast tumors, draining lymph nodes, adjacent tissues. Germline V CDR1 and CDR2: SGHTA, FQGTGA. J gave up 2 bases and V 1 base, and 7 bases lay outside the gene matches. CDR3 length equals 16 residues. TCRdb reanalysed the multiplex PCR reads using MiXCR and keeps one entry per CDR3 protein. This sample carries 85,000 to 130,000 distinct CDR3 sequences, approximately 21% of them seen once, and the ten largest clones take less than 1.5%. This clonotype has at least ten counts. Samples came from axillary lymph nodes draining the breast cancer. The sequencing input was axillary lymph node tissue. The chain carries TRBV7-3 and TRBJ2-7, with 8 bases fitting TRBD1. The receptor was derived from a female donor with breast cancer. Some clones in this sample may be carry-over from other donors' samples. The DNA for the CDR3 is TGTGCCAGCAGCTTAATACCGGGACAGGTCCCCTACGAGCAGTACTTC. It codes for CASSLIPGQVPYEQYF. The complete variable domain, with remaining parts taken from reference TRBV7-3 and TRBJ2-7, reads GAGVSQTPSNKVTEKGKYVELRCDPISGHTALYWYRQSLGQGPEFLIYFQGTGAADDSGLPNDRFFAVRPEGSVSTLKIQRTERGDSAVYLCASSLIPGQVPYEQYFGPGTRLTVT.